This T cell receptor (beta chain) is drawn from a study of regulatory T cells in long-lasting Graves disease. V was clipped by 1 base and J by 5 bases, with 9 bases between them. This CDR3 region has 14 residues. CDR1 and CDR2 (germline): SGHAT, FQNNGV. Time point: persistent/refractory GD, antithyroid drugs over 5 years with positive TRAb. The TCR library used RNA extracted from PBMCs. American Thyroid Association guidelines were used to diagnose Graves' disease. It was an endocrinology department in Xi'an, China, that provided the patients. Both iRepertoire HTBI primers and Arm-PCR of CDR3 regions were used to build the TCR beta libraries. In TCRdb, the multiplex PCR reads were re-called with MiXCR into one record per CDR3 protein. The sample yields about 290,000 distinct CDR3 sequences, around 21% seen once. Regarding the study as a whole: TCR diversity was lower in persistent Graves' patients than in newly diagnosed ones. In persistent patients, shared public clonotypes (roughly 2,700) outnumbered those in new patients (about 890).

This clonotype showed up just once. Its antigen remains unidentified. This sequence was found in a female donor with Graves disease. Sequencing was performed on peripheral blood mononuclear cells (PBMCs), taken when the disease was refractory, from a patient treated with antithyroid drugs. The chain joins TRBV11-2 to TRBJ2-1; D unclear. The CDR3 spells CASSLAYGDNEQFF. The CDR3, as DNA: TGTGCCAGCAGCTTAGCGTACGGCGACAATGAGCAGTTCTTC.